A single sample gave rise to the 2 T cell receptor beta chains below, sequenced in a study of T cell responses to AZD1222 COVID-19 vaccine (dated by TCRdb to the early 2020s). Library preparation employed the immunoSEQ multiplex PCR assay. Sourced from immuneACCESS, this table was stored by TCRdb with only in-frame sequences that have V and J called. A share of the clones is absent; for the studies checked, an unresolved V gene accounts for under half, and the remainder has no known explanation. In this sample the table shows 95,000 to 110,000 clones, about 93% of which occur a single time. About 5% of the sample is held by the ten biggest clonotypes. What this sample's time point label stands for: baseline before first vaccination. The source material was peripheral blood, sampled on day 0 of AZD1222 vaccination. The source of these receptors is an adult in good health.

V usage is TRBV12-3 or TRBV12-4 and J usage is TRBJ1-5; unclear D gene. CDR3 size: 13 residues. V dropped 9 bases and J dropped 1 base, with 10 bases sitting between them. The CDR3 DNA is TGTGCCAGATTCTGGCAGAGCAATCAGCCCCAGCATTTT. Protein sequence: CARFWQSNQPQHF.

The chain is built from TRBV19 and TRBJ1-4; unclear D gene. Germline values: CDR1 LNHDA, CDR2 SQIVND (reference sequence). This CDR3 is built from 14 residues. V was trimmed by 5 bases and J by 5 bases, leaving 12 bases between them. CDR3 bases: TGTGCCAGTAGTGATCCACGGGGAAATGAAAAACTGTTTTTT. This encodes CASSDPRGNEKLFF.